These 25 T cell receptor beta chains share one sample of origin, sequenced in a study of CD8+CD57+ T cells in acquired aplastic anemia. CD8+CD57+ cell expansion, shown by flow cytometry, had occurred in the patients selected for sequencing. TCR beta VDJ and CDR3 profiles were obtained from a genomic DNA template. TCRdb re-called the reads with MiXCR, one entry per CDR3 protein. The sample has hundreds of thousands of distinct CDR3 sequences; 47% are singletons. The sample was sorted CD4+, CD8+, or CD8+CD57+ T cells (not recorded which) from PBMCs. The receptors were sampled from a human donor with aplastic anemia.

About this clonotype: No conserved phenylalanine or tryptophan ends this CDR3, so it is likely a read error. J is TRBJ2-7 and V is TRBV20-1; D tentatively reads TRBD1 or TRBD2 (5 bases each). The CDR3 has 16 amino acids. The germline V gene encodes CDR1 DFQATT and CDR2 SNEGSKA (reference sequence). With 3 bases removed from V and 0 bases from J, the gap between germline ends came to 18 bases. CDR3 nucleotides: TGCAGTGCTAGGGATAGGGTTTGGGGGTCCTCCTACGAGCAGTACCTC. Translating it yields CSARDRVWGSSYEQYL.

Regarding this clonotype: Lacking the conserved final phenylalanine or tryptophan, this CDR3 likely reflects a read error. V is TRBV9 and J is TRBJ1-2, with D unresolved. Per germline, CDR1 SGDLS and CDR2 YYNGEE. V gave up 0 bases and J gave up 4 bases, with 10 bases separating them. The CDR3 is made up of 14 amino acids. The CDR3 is CASSVGGGSYGYTS. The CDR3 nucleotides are TGTGCCAGCAGCGTAGGGGGTGGTTCCTATGGCTACACCTCC.

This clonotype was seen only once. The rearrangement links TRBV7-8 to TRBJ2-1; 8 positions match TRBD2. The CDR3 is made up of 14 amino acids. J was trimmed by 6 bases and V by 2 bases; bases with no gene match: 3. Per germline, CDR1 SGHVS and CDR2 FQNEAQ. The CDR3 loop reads CASSLREGGNEQFF. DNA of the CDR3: TGTGCCAGCAGCTTACGGGAGGGCGGCAATGAGCAGTTCTTC.

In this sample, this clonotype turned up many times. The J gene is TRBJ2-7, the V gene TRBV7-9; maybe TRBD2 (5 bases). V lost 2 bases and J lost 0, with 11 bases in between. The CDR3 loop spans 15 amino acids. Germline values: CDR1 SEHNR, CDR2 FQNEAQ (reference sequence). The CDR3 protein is CASSLPRTPSYEQYF. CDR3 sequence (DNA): TGTGCCAGCAGCTTACCACGGACTCCCTCCTACGAGCAGTACTTC. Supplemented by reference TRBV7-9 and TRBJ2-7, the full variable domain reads DTGVSQNPRHKITKRGQNVTFRCDPISEHNRLYWYRQTLGQGPEFLTYFQNEAQLEKSRLLSDRFSAERPKGSFSTLEIQRTEQGDSAMYLCASSLPRTPSYEQYFGPGTRLTVT.

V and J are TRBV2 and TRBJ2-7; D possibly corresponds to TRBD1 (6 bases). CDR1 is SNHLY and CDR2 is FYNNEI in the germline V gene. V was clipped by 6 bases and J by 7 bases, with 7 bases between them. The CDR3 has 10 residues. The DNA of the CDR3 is TGTGCCAGCAGGGGGGCTGAGCAGTACTTC. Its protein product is CASRGAEQYF.

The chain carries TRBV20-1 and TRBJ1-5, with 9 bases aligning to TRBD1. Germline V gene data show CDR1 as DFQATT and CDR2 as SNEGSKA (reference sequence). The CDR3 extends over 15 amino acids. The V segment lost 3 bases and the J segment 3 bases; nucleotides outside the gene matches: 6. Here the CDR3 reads CSARGTGPDNQPQHF. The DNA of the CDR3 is TGCAGTGCTAGGGGGACAGGGCCAGACAATCAGCCCCAGCATTTT.

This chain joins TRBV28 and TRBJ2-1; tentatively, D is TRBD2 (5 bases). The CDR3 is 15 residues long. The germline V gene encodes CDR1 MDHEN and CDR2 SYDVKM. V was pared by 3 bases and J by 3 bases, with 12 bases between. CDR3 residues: CASSFLRALYNEQFF. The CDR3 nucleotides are TGTGCCAGCAGTTTTTTGCGGGCACTCTACAATGAGCAGTTCTTC.

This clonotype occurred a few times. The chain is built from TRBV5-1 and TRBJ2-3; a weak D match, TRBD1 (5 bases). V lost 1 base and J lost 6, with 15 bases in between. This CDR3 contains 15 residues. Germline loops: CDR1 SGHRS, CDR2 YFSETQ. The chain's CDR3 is CASSLMTAQWDTQYF. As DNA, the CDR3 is TGCGCCAGCAGCTTGATGACAGCCCAGTGGGATACGCAGTATTTT.

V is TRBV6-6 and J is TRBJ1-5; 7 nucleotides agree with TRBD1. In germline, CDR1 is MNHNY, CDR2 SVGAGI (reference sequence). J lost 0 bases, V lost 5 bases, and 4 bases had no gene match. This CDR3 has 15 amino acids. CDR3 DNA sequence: TGTGCCAGCAGTATGACAGGGTATAGCAATCAGCCCCAGCATTTT. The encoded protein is CASSMTGYSNQPQHF.

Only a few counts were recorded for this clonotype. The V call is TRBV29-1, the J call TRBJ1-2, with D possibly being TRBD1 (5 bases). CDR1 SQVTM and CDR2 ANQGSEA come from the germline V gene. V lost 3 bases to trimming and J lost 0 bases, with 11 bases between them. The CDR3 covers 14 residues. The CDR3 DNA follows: TGCAGCGTTGAGGGCAGGGCAGCTAACTATGGCTACACCTTC. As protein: CSVEGRAANYGYTF.

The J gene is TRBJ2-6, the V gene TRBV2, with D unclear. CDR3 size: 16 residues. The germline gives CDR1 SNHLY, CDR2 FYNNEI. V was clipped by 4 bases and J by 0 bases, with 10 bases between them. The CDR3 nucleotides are TGTGCCAGCAGTGTGTCACGATTCTCTGGGGCCAACGTCCTGACTTTC. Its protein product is CASSVSRFSGANVLTF.

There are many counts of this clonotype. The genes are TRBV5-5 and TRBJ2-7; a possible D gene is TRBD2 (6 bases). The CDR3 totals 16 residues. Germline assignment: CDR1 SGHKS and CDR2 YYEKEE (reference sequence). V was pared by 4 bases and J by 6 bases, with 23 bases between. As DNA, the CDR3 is TGTGCCAGCAGCCGGGGCCTAGCGTCGGACCCTCGCGAGCAGTACTTC. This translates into CASSRGLASDPREQYF.

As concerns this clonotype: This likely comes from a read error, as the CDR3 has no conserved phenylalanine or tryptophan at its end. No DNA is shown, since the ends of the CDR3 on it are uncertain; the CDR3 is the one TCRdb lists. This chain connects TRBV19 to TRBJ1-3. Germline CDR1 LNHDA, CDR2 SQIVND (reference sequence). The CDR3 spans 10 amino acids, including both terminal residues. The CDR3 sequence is CASCKDTANT.

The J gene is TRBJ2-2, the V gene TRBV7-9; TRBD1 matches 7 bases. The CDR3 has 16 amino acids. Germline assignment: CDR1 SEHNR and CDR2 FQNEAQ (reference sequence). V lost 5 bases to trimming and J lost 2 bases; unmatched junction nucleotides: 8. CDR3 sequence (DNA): TGTGCCAGCAGCCCCTTCGGGACAGAAAACACCGGGGAGCTGTTTTTT. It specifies CASSPFGTENTGELFF.

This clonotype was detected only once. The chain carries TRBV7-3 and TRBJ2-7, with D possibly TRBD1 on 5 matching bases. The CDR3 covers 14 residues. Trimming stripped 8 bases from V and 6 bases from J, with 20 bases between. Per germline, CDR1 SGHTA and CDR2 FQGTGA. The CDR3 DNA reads TGTGCCAGCTGCGCCCTGGACACCCGGGCCGAGCAGTACTTC. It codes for CASCALDTRAEQYF.

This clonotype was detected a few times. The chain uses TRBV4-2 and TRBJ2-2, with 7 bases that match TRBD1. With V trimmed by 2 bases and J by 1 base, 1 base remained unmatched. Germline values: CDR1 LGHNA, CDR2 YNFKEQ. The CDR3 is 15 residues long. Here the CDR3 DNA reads TGTGCCAGCAGCCAAAGGACAGGGAACACCGGGGAGCTGTTTTTT. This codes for CASSQRTGNTGELFF.

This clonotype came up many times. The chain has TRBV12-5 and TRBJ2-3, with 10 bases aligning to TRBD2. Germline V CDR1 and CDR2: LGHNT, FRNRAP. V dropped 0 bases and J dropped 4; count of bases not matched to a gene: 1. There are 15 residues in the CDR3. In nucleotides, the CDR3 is TGTGCTAGTGGTTTGGTTAGCGGGGGGTCAGATACGCAGTATTTT. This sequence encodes CASGLVSGGSDTQYF.

As DNA, the CDR3 is TGTGCCATCAGTTGGACTTACTACAATGAGCAGTTCTTC. Translation gives CAISWTYYNEQFF. J is TRBJ2-1 and V is TRBV10-3, with D tentatively TRBD2 (5 bases). CDR3 length: 13 residues. Trimming removed 5 bases at V and 3 bases at J, with 8 bases between. The germline V gene has CDR1 ENHRY and CDR2 SYGVKD.

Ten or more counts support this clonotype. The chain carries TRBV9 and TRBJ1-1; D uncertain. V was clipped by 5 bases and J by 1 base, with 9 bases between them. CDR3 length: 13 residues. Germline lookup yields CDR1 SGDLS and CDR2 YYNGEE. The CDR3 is CASRNDKNTEAFF. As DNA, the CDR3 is TGTGCCAGCAGGAACGACAAGAACACTGAAGCTTTCTTT.

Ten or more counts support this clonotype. The DNA of the CDR3 is TGTGCCATCAGTACTCCGGGACAGACCTACGAGCAGTACTTC. Its protein product is CAISTPGQTYEQYF. The chain recombines TRBV10-3 with TRBJ2-7; 7 nucleotides align to TRBD1. CDR3 length: 14 amino acids. The germline V gene encodes CDR1 ENHRY and CDR2 SYGVKD. Trimming at V came to 5 bases and at J to 2 bases, leaving 6 bases not matched to a gene.

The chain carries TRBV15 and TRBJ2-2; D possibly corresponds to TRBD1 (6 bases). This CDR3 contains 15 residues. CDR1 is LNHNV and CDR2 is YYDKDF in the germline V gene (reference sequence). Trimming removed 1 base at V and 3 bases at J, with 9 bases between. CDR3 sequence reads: CATSRVPGDTGELFF. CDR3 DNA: TGTGCCACCAGCAGAGTGCCAGGGGACACCGGGGAGCTGTTTTTT.

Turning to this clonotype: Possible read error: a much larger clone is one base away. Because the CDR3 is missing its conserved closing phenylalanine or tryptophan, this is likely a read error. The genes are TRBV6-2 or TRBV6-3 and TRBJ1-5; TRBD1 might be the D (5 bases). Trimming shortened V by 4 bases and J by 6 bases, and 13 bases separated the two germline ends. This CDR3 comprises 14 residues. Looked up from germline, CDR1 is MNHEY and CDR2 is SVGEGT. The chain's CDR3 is CASSWAGMGQPQHS. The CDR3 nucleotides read TGTGCCAGCAGTTGGGCAGGGATGGGTCAGCCCCAGCATTCT.

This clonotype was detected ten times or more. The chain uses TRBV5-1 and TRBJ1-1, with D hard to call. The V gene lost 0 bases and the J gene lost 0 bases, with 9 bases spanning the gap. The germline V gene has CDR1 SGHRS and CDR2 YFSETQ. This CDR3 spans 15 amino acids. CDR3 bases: TGCGCCAGCAGCTTGGCTCGGTCATTGAACACTGAAGCTTTCTTT. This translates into CASSLARSLNTEAFF.

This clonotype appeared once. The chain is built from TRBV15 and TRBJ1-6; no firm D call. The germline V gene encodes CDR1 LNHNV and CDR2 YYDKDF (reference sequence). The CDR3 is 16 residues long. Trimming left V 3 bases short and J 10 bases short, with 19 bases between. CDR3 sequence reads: CATSRDKGRLDSPLHF. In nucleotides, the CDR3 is TGTGCCACCAGCAGGGATAAGGGTCGTCTTGACTCACCCCTCCACTTT.

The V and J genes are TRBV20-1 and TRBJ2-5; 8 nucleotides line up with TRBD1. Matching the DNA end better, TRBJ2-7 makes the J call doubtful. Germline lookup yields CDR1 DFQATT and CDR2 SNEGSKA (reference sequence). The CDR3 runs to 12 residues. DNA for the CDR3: TGCAGTGCTTCGGACAGGGACTACGAGCAGTACTTC. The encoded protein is CSASDRDYEQYF.